This T cell receptor (beta chain) was found in a study of T cells in Graves' hyperthyroidism and ophthalmopathy. The TCR beta CDR3 regions underwent amplification using RNA transcripts as the source. Primed by the HTBI set, a first-round RT-PCR was run on the TCR CDR3. TCRdb reanalysed the multiplex PCR reads using MiXCR and keeps one entry per CDR3 protein. The table shows over 650,000 distinct CDR3 sequences, with over 40% occurring only once. This CDR3 has 15 amino acids. Germline-derived CDR1 and CDR2 are SGHTA and FQGNSA. V lost 3 bases and J lost 6; bases outside the gene matches: 5. The sequenced material came from peripheral blood or thyroid tissue (not recorded which). The V and J genes are TRBV7-2 and TRBJ1-4, with 9 bases matching TRBD1. The receptor's source is an adult man with Graves' disease, either hyperthyroidism or ophthalmopathy (not recorded which). The CDR3 region has the DNA TGTGCCAGCAGCTTGTTGGGACAGGGATATGAAAAACTGTTTTTT. The encoded protein is CASSLLGQGYEKLFF.